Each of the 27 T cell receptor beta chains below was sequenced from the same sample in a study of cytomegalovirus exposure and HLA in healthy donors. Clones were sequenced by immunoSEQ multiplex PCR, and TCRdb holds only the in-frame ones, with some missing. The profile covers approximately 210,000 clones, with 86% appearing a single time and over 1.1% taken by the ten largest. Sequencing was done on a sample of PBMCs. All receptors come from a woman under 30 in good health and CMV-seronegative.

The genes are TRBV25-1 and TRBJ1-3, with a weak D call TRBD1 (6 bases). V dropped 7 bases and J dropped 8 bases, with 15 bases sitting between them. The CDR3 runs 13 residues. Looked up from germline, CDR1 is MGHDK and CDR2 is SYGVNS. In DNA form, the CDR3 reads TGTGCCAGCACCCATGTTGGGGGCCACACCATATATTTT. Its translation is CASTHVGGHTIYF.

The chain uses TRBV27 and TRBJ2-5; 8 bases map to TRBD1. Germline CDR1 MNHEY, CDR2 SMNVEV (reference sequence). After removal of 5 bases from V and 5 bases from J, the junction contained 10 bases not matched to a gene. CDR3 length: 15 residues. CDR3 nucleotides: TGTGCCAGCAGTCCCAGACAGGGGTCGCGGGAGACCCAGTACTTC. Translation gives CASSPRQGSRETQYF.

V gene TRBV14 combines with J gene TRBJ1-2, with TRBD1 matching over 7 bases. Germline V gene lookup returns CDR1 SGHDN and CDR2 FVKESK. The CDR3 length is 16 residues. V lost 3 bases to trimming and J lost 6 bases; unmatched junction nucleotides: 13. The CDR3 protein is CASSHTVRQGLHGYTF. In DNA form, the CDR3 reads TGTGCCAGCAGCCACACAGTTCGACAGGGTCTCCATGGCTACACCTTC.

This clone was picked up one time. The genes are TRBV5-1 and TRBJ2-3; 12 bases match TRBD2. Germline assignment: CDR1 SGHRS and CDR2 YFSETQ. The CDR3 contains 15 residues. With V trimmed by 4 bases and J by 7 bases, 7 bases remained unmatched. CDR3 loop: CASSLSSGRGYTQYF. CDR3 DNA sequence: TGCGCCAGCAGCCTATCTAGCGGGAGGGGGTATACGCAGTATTTT.

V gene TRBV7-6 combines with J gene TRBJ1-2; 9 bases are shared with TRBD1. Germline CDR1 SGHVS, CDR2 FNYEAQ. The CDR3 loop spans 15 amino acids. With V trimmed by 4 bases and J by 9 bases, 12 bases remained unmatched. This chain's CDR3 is CASSSRDREWVSYTF. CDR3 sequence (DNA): TGTGCCAGCAGCTCCCGGGACAGGGAGTGGGTGAGCTACACCTTC.

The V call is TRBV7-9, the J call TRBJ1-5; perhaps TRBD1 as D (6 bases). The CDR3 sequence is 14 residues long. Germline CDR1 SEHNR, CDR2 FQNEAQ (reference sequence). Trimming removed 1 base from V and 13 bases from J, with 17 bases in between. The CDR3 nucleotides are TGTGCCAGCAGCTTAGGGAATTCAGGGGACCTACAGCATTTT. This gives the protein CASSLGNSGDLQHF.

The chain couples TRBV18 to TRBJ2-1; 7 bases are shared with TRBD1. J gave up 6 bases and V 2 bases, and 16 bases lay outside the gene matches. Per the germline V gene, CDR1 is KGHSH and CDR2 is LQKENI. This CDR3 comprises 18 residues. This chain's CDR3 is CASSPKSRMGQNINEQFF. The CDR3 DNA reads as TGTGCCAGCTCACCAAAATCCCGTATGGGACAGAACATCAATGAGCAGTTCTTC.

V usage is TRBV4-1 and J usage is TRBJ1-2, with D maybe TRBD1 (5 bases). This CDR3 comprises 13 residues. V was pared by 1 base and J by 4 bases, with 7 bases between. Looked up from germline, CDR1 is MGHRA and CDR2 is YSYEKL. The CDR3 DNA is TGCGCCAGCAGCCAAGTAACAGGCTATGGCTACACCTTC. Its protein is CASSQVTGYGYTF.

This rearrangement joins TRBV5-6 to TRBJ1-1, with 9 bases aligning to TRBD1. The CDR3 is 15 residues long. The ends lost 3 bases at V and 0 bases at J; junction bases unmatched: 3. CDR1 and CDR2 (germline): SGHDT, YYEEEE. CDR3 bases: TGTGCCAGCAGCTACCGGACAGGGGTGAACACTGAAGCTTTCTTT. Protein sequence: CASSYRTGVNTEAFF.

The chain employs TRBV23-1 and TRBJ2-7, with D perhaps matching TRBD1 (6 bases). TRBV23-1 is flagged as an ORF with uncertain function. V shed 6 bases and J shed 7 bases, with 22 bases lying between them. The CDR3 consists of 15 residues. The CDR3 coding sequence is TGCGCCAGCAGCCCACCCTACAGGGACCTGGGAGAGCAGTACTTC. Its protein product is CASSPPYRDLGEQYF.

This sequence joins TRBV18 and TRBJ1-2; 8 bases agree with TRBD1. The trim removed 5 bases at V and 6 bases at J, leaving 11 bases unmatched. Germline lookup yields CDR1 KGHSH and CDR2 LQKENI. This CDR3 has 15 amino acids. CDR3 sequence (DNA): TGTGCCAGCTCATTTACGGACAGGGCTGCAGATGGCTACACCTTC. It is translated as CASSFTDRAADGYTF.

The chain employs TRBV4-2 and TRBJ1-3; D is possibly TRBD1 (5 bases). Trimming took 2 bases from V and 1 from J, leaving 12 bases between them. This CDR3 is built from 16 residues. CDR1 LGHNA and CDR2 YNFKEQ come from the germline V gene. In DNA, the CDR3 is TGTGCCAGCAGCCAATCAACAGGACATTCTGGAAACACCATATATTTT. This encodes CASSQSTGHSGNTIYF.

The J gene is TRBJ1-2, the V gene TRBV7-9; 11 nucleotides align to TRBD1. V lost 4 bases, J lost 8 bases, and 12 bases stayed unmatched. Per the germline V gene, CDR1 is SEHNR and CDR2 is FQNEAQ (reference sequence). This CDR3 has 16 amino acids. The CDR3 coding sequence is TGTGCCAGCAGCTCACTCGGACAGGGGGCTTATAGGGGCTACACCTTC. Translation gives CASSSLGQGAYRGYTF. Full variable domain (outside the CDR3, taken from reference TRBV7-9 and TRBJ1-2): DTGVSQNPRHKITKRGQNVTFRCDPISEHNRLYWYRQTLGQGPEFLTYFQNEAQLEKSRLLSDRFSAERPKGSFSTLEIQRTEQGDSAMYLCASSSLGQGAYRGYTFGSGTRLTVV.

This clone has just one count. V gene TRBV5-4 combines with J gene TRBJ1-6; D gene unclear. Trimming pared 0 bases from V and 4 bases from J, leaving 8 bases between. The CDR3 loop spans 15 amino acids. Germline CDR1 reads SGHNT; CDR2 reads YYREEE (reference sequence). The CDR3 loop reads CASSLGAGYNSPLHF. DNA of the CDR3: TGTGCCAGCAGCTTGGGGGCGGGGTATAATTCACCCCTCCACTTT.

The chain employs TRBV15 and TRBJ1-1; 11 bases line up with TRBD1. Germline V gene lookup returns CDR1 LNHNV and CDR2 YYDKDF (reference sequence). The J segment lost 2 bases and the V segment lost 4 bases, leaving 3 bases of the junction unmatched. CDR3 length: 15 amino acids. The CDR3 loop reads CATSTWTGGNTEAFF. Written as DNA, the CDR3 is TGTGCCACCAGCACGTGGACAGGGGGCAACACTGAAGCTTTCTTT. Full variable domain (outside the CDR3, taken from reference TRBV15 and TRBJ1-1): DAMVIQNPRYQVTQFGKPVTLSCSQTLNHNVMYWYQQKSSQAPKLLFHYYDKDFNNEADTPDNFQSRRPNTSFCFLDIRSPGLGDTAMYLCATSTWTGGNTEAFFGQGTRLTVV.

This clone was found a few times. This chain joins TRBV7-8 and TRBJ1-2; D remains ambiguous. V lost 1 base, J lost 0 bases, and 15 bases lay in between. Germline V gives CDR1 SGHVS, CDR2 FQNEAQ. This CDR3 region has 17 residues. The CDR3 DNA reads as TGTGCCAGCAGCTTAGTATATCTGGAGTCAGCTAACTATGGCTACACCTTC. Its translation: CASSLVYLESANYGYTF. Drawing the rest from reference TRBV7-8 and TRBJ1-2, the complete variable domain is GAGVSQSPRYKVAKRGQDVALRCDPISGHVSLFWYQQALGQGPEFLTYFQNEAQLDKSGLPSDRFFAERPEGSVSTLKIQRTQQEDSAVYLCASSLVYLESANYGYTFGSGTRLTVV.

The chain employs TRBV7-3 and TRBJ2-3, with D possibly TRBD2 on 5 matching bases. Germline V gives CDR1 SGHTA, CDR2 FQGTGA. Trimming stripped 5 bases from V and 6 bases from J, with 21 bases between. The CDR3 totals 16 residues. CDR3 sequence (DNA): TGTGCCAGCAGCCGGGGATCGGCTACAAGTACGGATACGCAGTATTTT. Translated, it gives CASSRGSATSTDTQYF.

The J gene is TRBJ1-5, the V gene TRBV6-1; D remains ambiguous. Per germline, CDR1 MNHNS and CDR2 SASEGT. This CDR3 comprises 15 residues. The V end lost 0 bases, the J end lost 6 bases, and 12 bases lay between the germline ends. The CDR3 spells CASSEAQDPSQPQHF. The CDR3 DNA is TGTGCCAGCAGTGAAGCCCAAGACCCTAGTCAGCCCCAGCATTTT.

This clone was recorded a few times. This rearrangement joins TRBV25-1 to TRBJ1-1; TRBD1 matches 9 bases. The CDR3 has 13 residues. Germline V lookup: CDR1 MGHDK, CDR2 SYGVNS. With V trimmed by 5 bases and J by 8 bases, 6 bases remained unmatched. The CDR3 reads CASSLGTGIEAFF. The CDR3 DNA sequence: TGTGCCAGCAGTCTCGGGACAGGGATCGAAGCTTTCTTT. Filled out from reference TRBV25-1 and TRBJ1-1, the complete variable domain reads EADIYQTPRYLVIGTGKKITLECSQTMGHDKMYWYQQDPGMELHLIHYSYGVNSTEKGDLSSESTVSRIRTEHFPLTLESARPSHTSQYLCASSLGTGIEAFFGQGTRLTVV.

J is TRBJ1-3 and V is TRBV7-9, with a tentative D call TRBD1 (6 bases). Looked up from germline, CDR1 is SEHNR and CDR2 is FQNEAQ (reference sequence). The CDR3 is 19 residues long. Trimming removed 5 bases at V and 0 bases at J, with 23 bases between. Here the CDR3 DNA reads TGTGCCAGCAGCCCAAGAATCTACAGGGTCGAGAACTCTGGAAACACCATATATTTT. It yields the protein CASSPRIYRVENSGNTIYF.

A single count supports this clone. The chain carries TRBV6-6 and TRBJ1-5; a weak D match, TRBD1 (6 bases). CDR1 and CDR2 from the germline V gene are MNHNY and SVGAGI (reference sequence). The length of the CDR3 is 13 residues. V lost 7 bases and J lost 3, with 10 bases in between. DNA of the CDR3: TGTGCCAGCAACGGACAGACCAATCAGCCCCAGCATTTT. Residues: CASNGQTNQPQHF.

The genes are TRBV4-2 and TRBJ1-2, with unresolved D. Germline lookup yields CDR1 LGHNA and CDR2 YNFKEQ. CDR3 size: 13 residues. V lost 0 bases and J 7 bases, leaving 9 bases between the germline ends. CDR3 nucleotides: TGTGCCAGCAGCCAAGATAGATACCCTGGCTACACCTTC. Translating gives CASSQDRYPGYTF.

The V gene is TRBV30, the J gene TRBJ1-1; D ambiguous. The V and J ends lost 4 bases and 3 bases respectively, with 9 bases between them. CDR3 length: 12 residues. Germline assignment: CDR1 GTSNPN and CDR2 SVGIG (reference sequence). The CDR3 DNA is TGTGCCTGGATCGTTGAGGACACTGAAGCTTTCTTT. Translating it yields CAWIVEDTEAFF.

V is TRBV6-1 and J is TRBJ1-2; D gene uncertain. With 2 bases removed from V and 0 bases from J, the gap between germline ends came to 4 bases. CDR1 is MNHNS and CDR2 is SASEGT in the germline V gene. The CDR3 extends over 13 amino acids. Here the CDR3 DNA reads TGTGCCAGCAGTGAACAGTCTAACTATGGCTACACCTTC. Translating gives CASSEQSNYGYTF.

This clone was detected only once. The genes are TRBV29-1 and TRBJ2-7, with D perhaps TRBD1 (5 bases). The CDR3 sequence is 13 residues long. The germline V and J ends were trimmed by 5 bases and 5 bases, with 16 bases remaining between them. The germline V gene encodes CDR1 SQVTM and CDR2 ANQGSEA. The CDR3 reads CSVSMARVNEQYF. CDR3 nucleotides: TGCAGCGTTAGTATGGCCAGGGTCAACGAGCAGTACTTC.

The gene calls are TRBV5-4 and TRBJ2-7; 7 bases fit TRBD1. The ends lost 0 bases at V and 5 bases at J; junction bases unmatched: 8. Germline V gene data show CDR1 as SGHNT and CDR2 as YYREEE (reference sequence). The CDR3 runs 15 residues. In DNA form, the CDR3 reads TGTGCCAGCAGCTTGGCGGGGAGAAGGGGGCACGAGCAGTACTTC. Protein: CASSLAGRRGHEQYF.

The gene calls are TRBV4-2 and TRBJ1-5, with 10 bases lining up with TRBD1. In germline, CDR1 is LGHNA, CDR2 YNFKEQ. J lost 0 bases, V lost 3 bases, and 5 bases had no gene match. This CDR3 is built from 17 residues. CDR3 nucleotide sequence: TGTGCCAGCAGCCATGCGGGACAGGGGTATAGCAATCAGCCCCAGCATTTT. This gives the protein CASSHAGQGYSNQPQHF.